This T cell receptor beta chain comes out of a study of blood T cell repertoires in COVID-19. This clone was found a few times. Across 20 to 25 US areas, participants ranged in age from roughly 18 to 95 years. The CDR3 consists of 15 residues. The V gene end was trimmed by 4 bases and the J gene end by 4 bases; junction bases not matched to a gene: 10. Looked up from germline, CDR1 is SGDLS and CDR2 is YYNGEE. Only in-frame clones appear in the TCRdb table, and some are missing; sequencing was by immunoSEQ multiplex PCR. The top ten hold 2% to 2.5% of the sample, which has approximately 200,000 clones, approximately 90% seen once.

This receptor was identified in a woman in her twenties or thirties who had recovered from COVID-19. The sample consisted of PBMCs or T cells enriched from blood (not recorded which). This rearrangement joins TRBV9 to TRBJ1-2, with TRBD1 identical over 7 bases. CDR3 amino acids: CASSPAGTDSYGYTF. DNA of the CDR3: TGTGCCAGCAGCCCCGCAGGGACAGACTCCTATGGCTACACCTTC.